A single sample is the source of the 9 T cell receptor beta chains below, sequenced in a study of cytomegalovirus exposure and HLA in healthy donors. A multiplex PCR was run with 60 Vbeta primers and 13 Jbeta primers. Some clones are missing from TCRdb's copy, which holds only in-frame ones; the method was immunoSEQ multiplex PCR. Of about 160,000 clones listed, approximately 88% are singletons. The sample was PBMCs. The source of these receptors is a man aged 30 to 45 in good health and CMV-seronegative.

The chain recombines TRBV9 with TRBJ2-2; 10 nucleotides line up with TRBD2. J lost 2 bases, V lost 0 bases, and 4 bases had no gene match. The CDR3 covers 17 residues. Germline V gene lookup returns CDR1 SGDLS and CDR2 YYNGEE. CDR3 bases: TGTGCCAGCAGCGTAGCGCTAGCGGGGGCCAACACCGGGGAGCTGTTTTTT. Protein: CASSVALAGANTGELFF.

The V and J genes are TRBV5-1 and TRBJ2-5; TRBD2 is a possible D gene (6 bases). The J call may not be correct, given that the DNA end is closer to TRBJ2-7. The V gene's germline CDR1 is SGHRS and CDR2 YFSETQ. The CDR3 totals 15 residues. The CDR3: CASSLGGEVSNEQYF. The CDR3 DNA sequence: TGCGCCAGCAGCTTGGGAGGGGAGGTCAGCAACGAGCAGTACTTC.

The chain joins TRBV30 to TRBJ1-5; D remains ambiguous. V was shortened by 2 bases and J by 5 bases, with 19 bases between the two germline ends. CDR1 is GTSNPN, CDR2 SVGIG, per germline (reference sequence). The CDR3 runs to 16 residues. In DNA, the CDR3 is TGTGCCTGGAGTTTAGGGCGGGCTCTAGGCGATCAGCCCCAGCATTTT. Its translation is CAWSLGRALGDQPQHF.

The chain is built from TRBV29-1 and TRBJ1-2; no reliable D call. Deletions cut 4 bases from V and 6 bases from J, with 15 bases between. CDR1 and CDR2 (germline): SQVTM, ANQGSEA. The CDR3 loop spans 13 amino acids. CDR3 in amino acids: CSVVGRVRDGYTF. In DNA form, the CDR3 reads TGCAGCGTTGTTGGGCGGGTGAGGGATGGCTACACCTTC. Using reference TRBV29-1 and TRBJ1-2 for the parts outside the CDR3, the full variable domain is SAVISQKPSRDICQRGTSLTIQCQVDSQVTMMFWYRQQPGQSLTLIATANQGSEATYESGFVIDKFPISRPNLTFSTLTVSNMSPEDSSIYLCSVVGRVRDGYTFGSGTRLTVV.

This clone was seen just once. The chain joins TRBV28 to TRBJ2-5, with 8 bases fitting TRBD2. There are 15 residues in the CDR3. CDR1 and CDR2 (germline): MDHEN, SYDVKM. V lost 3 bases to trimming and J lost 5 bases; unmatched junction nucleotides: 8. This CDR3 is CASSFAGGEWETQYF. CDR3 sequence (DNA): TGTGCCAGCAGTTTTGCCGGGGGGGAATGGGAGACCCAGTACTTC.

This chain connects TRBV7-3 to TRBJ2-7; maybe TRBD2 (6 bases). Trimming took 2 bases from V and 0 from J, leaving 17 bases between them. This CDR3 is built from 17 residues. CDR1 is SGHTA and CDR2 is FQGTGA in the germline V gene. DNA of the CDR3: TGTGCCAGCAGCTTAGAGGCGGCGGGATCAAGCTCCTACGAGCAGTACTTC. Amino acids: CASSLEAAGSSSYEQYF.

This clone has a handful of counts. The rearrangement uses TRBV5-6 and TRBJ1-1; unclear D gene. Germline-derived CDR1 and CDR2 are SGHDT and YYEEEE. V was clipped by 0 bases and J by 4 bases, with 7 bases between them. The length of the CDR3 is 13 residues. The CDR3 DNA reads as TGTGCCAGCAGCTTGGGTCAGATCACTGAAGCTTTCTTT. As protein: CASSLGQITEAFF. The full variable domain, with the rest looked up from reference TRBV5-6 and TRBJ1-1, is DAGVTQSPTHLIKTRGQQVTLRCSPKSGHDTVSWYQQALGQGPQFIFQYYEEEERQRGNFPDRFSGHQFPNYSSELNVNALLLGDSALYLCASSLGQITEAFFGQGTRLTVV.

The chain's CDR3 is CAISESGTGFSAFF. The CDR3 bases are TGTGCCATCAGTGAGTCCGGGACAGGGTTCTCAGCTTTCTTT. This chain uses TRBV10-3 with TRBJ1-1; TRBD1 aligns across 9 bases. Trimming took 0 bases from V and 10 from J; bases not matched to a gene: 6. Germline lookup yields CDR1 ENHRY and CDR2 SYGVKD. This CDR3 is built from 14 residues.

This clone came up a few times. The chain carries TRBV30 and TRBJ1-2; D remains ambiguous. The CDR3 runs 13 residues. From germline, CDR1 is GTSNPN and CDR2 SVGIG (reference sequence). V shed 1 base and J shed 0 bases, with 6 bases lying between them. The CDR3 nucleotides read TGTGCCTGGAGTGAACACCCTAACTATGGCTACACCTTC. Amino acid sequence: CAWSEHPNYGYTF.